This entry lists 30 T cell receptor beta chains sequenced from one sample in a study of cytomegalovirus exposure and HLA in healthy donors. Primers: 60 Vbeta forward and 13 Jbeta reverse. Clones were read by immunoSEQ multiplex PCR, and TCRdb kept only the in-frame ones, dropping some. The sample includes 100,000 to 140,000 clones, around 73% of them seen just once. The sequenced sample consisted of PBMCs. The origin of the receptors is a man aged 25 to 40 in good health and CMV-seronegative.

This clone was counted only a few times. The V call is TRBV5-1, the J call TRBJ1-4, with a possible D match to TRBD1 (6 bases). Looked up from germline, CDR1 is SGHRS and CDR2 is YFSETQ. Trimming left V 0 bases short and J 1 base short, with 10 bases between. CDR3 length: 16 amino acids. The CDR3 bases are TGCGCCAGCAGCTTGGCAGGGGCGGTAACTAATGAAAAACTGTTTTTT. Its protein is CASSLAGAVTNEKLFF.

This clone appeared a single time. The gene calls are TRBV11-2 and TRBJ1-4; D possibly corresponds to TRBD1 (5 bases). The CDR3 contains 14 residues. Germline values: CDR1 SGHAT, CDR2 FQNNGV. V shed 5 bases and J shed 8 bases, with 15 bases lying between them. CDR3 sequence: CASSLRQPGEKLFF. As DNA, the CDR3 is TGTGCCAGCAGCCTCCGACAGCCTGGGGAAAAACTGTTTTTT.

This clone was found a few times. CDR3 residues: CASSRTPDSEQYF. In nucleotides, the CDR3 is TGTGCCAGCAGCCGAACTCCTGATTCCGAGCAGTACTTC. V is TRBV11-3 and J is TRBJ2-7; no clear D. Germline loops: CDR1 SGHNT, CDR2 YENEEA. There are 13 residues in the CDR3. V gave up 5 bases and J gave up 6 bases, with 14 bases separating them.

J is TRBJ2-5 and V is TRBV29-1; D remains ambiguous. This CDR3 contains 16 residues. Germline CDR1 SQVTM, CDR2 ANQGSEA. Deletions cut 3 bases from V and 2 bases from J, with 19 bases between. The CDR3 DNA reads as TGCAGCGTTGAGAGGTTAAACCTTGGGTTGCAAGAGACCCAGTACTTC. It specifies CSVERLNLGLQETQYF.

This chain connects TRBV11-2 to TRBJ2-1; 7 bases map to TRBD1. The trim removed 5 bases at V and 0 bases at J, leaving 7 bases unmatched. The CDR3 runs to 16 residues. CDR1 is SGHAT, CDR2 FQNNGV, per germline. CDR3 bases: TGTGCCAGCAGCACGGGACAGCCAGTCTCCTACAATGAGCAGTTCTTC. Translation gives CASSTGQPVSYNEQFF. Full variable domain (outside the CDR3, taken from reference TRBV11-2 and TRBJ2-1): EAGVAQSPRYKIIEKRQSVAFWCNPISGHATLYWYQQILGQGPKLLIQFQNNGVVDDSQLPKDRFSAERLKGVDSTLKIQPAKLEDSAVYLCASSTGQPVSYNEQFFGPGTRLTVL.

This clone appeared a few times. This chain uses TRBV29-1 with TRBJ1-2; D is possibly TRBD1 (5 bases). V lost 4 bases and J 3 bases, leaving 9 bases between the germline ends. CDR1 and CDR2 (germline): SQVTM, ANQGSEA. The CDR3 runs 12 residues. The CDR3 coding sequence is TGCAGCGTTGCTGGGGGGGACTATGGCTACACCTTC. It encodes CSVAGGDYGYTF.

CDR3 nucleotides: TGTGCCACCAGCACCGGGACAGGGGCTTTTGATCAGCCCCAGCATTTT. This translates into CATSTGTGAFDQPQHF. The chain couples TRBV15 to TRBJ1-5; TRBD1 aligns across 10 bases. Germline V gives CDR1 LNHNV, CDR2 YYDKDF (reference sequence). V trimming: 4 bases; J trimming: 5 bases; junction bases outside the gene matches: 8. This CDR3 contains 16 residues.

The chain uses TRBV2 and TRBJ1-6; TRBD1 is a possible D gene (5 bases). CDR1 is SNHLY, CDR2 FYNNEI, per germline. This CDR3 has 15 amino acids. V was shortened by 7 bases and J by 10 bases, with 20 bases between the two germline ends. The CDR3 bases are TGTGCCAGCACCGACCGTCGGGGGTTAGGGTCACCCCTCCACTTT. Translated, it gives CASTDRRGLGSPLHF.

This sequence joins TRBV2 and TRBJ2-7; D unclear. The CDR3 has 15 amino acids. CDR1 and CDR2 (germline): SNHLY, FYNNEI. Trimming took off 1 base at V and 5 bases at J, with 15 bases between the two ends. The CDR3 loop is CASSEGGPRWNEQYF. The CDR3 region has the DNA TGTGCCAGCAGTGAAGGAGGCCCTAGGTGGAACGAGCAGTACTTC.

This chain uses TRBV6-6 with TRBJ2-1, with 10 bases that match TRBD1. The CDR3 sequence is 15 residues long. Germline CDR1 reads MNHNY; CDR2 reads SVGAGI (reference sequence). The V and J ends lost 7 bases and 9 bases, in that order; junction bases with no gene match: 12. The DNA for the CDR3 is TGTGCCAGCAAACGGGGACAGGGGTTATTCGGTGAGCAGTTCTTC. The encoded protein is CASKRGQGLFGEQFF.

The table lists this clone with a few counts. The chain links TRBV28 to TRBJ1-1; 9 nucleotides align to TRBD1. Germline lookup yields CDR1 MDHEN and CDR2 SYDVKM. This CDR3 is built from 14 residues. The trim removed 6 bases at V and 1 base at J, leaving 3 bases unmatched. CDR3 bases: TGTGCCAGCAGGCCGGGACAGGGGAACACTGAAGCTTTCTTT. Translated, it gives CASRPGQGNTEAFF.

J is TRBJ1-5 and V is TRBV6-5; D unclear. V was cut by 6 bases and J by 7 bases, with 13 bases left in between. Germline V gene data show CDR1 as MNHEY and CDR2 as SVGAGI. The CDR3 sequence is 13 residues long. CDR3 region: CASRTDSSQPQHF. The DNA of the CDR3 is TGTGCCAGCAGAACAGATTCGTCCCAGCCCCAGCATTTT.

The V and J genes are TRBV29-1 and TRBJ2-3, with D unclear. The length of the CDR3 is 17 residues. The germline V and J ends were trimmed by 1 base and 5 bases, with 22 bases remaining between them. Germline-derived CDR1 and CDR2 are SQVTM and ANQGSEA. DNA for the CDR3: TGCAGCGTTGAAGGGGTTGAGTTCGAGGCGGCCGAAGATACGCAGTATTTT. This sequence encodes CSVEGVEFEAAEDTQYF.

This clone was detected only once. This sequence joins TRBV2 and TRBJ2-3; the match to TRBD2 covers 10 bases. This CDR3 is 15 amino acids long. Trimming cost V 5 bases and J 1 base; bases outside gene matches: 3. Germline-derived CDR1 and CDR2 are SNHLY and FYNNEI. The CDR3 nucleotides read TGTGCCAGCAGTCTAGCGGGGGCCCGCACAGATACGCAGTATTTT. This codes for CASSLAGARTDTQYF.

This clone was seen a single time. V usage is TRBV4-2 and J usage is TRBJ2-1; D might be TRBD2 (5 bases). Trimming removed 4 bases from V and 0 bases from J, with 13 bases in between. The CDR3 spans 16 residues. Germline CDR1 is LGHNA and CDR2 is YNFKEQ. Here the CDR3 DNA reads TGTGCCAGCAGCCTAAGCGGAACGAGCTCCTACAATGAGCAGTTCTTC. Its translation: CASSLSGTSSYNEQFF.

The V and J genes are TRBV9 and TRBJ2-5; 7 bases are shared with TRBD2. The J call may not be correct, given that the DNA end is closer to TRBJ2-7. From germline, CDR1 is SGDLS and CDR2 YYNGEE. There are 13 residues in the CDR3. The CDR3 sequence: CASSVFGLGEQYF. CDR3 sequence (DNA): TGTGCCAGCAGCGTATTTGGACTAGGCGAGCAGTACTTC.

CDR3 DNA: TGTGCCAGCAGTTTACTCGGACAGGATAACTATGGCTACACCTTC. This translates into CASSLLGQDNYGYTF. The chain couples TRBV28 to TRBJ1-2; 7 nucleotides agree with TRBD1. The junction had 4 bases not matched to a gene; V was cut back by 2 bases and J by 1 base. Germline assignment: CDR1 MDHEN and CDR2 SYDVKM. This CDR3 has 15 residues.

This chain uses TRBV7-9 with TRBJ2-1; D is possibly TRBD1 (6 bases). CDR1 and CDR2 from the germline V gene are SEHNR and FQNEAQ (reference sequence). V was clipped by 4 bases and J by 8 bases, with 21 bases between them. CDR3 length: 16 amino acids. For the CDR3, the DNA is TGTGCCAGCAGCTCAAAACTCGGACAGAGTATCGATGAGCAGTTCTTC. This gives the protein CASSSKLGQSIDEQFF.

V and J are TRBV2 and TRBJ2-2; maybe TRBD2 (6 bases). The CDR3 contains 16 residues. Per germline, CDR1 SNHLY and CDR2 FYNNEI. Between the trimmed V and J ends, which lost 5 bases and 6 bases, there was a span of 19 bases. The CDR3 DNA follows: TGTGCCAGCAGTCGAAAGGTGGGGGGTGGGCCCGGGGAGCTGTTTTTT. Its protein is CASSRKVGGGPGELFF.

The sample holds a few counts of this clone. The identical CDR3 is also encoded by other nucleotide sequences in the sample. The chain uses TRBV28 and TRBJ1-3; 7 bases line up with TRBD1. The CDR3 has 15 amino acids. The trim removed 3 bases at V and 1 base at J, leaving 3 bases unmatched. CDR1 is MDHEN, CDR2 SYDVKM, per germline. The CDR3 spells CASSLAGGSGNTIYF. DNA of the CDR3: TGTGCCAGCAGTTTGGCAGGGGGATCTGGAAACACCATATATTTT.

This clone was seen more than once but under ten times. V and J are TRBV4-1 and TRBJ2-5; D possibly corresponds to TRBD2 (5 bases). V was cut by 1 base and J by 3 bases, with 9 bases left in between. Germline V gene lookup returns CDR1 MGHRA and CDR2 YSYEKL. The CDR3 consists of 14 residues. CDR3 amino acids: CASSQGRAEETQYF. CDR3 sequence (DNA): TGCGCCAGCAGCCAAGGGAGAGCGGAAGAGACCCAGTACTTC.

The V and J genes are TRBV30 and TRBJ2-5; TRBD2 is a possible D gene (5 bases). Trimming took 0 bases from V and 4 from J, leaving 9 bases between them. The germline V gene encodes CDR1 GTSNPN and CDR2 SVGIG (reference sequence). The CDR3 consists of 13 residues. DNA for the CDR3: TGTGCCTGGAGTGTGAATGAGGGAGAGACCCAGTACTTC. This encodes CAWSVNEGETQYF.

The chain recombines TRBV7-2 with TRBJ1-2; D gene ambiguous. The CDR3 sequence is 15 residues long. Germline V gives CDR1 SGHTA, CDR2 FQGNSA. V was trimmed by 0 bases and J by 3 bases, leaving 11 bases between them. The CDR3 here is CASSLASENHYGYTF. In DNA, the CDR3 is TGTGCCAGCAGCTTAGCGAGCGAGAATCACTATGGCTACACCTTC. Supplemented by reference TRBV7-2 and TRBJ1-2, the full variable domain reads GAGVSQSPSNKVTEKGKDVELRCDPISGHTALYWYRQSLGQGLEFLIYFQGNSAPDKSGLPSDRFSAERTGGSVSTLTIQRTQQEDSAVYLCASSLASENHYGYTFGSGTRLTVV.

This clone was picked up a small number of times. V gene TRBV23-1 combines with J gene TRBJ1-5, with D perhaps TRBD1 (6 bases). TRBV23-1 falls under the ORF class, with uncertain function. Trimming stripped 1 base from V and 2 bases from J, with 12 bases between. This CDR3 is 16 amino acids long. CDR3 DNA: TGCGCCAGCAGTCAATGGGGGGGGCGCGGCAATCAGCCCCAGCATTTT. This sequence encodes CASSQWGGRGNQPQHF.

This clone is termed medium-sized (0.01 to 0.1%). The gene calls are TRBV5-6 and TRBJ2-2; D is uncertain. Trimming removed 0 bases at V and 1 base at J, with 4 bases between. Germline CDR1 SGHDT, CDR2 YYEEEE. This CDR3 has 14 residues. In DNA, the CDR3 is TGTGCCAGCAGCTTGGTACAGAACACCGGGGAGCTGTTTTTT. It specifies CASSLVQNTGELFF. Variable domain in full (rest from reference TRBV5-6 and TRBJ2-2): DAGVTQSPTHLIKTRGQQVTLRCSPKSGHDTVSWYQQALGQGPQFIFQYYEEEERQRGNFPDRFSGHQFPNYSSELNVNALLLGDSALYLCASSLVQNTGELFFGEGSRLTVL.

A remark on this clone: This same CDR3 is encoded by further DNA sequences in the sample. The gene calls are TRBV28 and TRBJ1-5; possibly TRBD1 for D (5 bases). Germline V CDR1 and CDR2: MDHEN, SYDVKM. Trimming pared 2 bases from V and 0 bases from J, leaving 8 bases between. The CDR3 spans 15 residues. The CDR3 coding sequence is TGTGCCAGCAGTTTAACAGGTTATAGCAATCAGCCCCAGCATTTT. It yields the protein CASSLTGYSNQPQHF.

The chain carries TRBV5-1 and TRBJ2-3; D is uncertain. The CDR3 sequence is 14 residues long. Germline CDR1 and CDR2: SGHRS and YFSETQ. Trimming took 0 bases from V and 2 from J, leaving 7 bases between them. The CDR3 bases are TGCGCCAGCAGCTTGGGAGTCAACACAGATACGCAGTATTTT. It yields the protein CASSLGVNTDTQYF.

The chain uses TRBV4-1 and TRBJ1-2; perhaps TRBD1 as D (5 bases). The CDR3 has 17 amino acids. The germline V and J ends were trimmed by 1 base and 2 bases, with 17 bases remaining between them. Germline V lookup: CDR1 MGHRA, CDR2 YSYEKL. The CDR3 is CASSQGVFDSTNYGYTF. In nucleotides, the CDR3 is TGCGCCAGCAGCCAAGGAGTGTTTGACAGCACCAACTATGGCTACACCTTC.

The chain recombines TRBV2 with TRBJ2-5, with D maybe TRBD2 (5 bases). Trimming removed 4 bases at V and 4 bases at J, with 7 bases between. The CDR3 length is 12 residues. In germline, CDR1 is SNHLY, CDR2 FYNNEI. CDR3 amino acids: CASSGGLETQYF. CDR3 DNA: TGTGCCAGCAGTGGTGGACTAGAGACCCAGTACTTC.

This rearrangement joins TRBV15 to TRBJ2-1; 8 bases map to TRBD2. This CDR3 spans 16 amino acids. V was clipped by 0 bases and J by 2 bases; unmatched bases: 3. CDR1 and CDR2 from the germline V gene are LNHNV and YYDKDF (reference sequence). This chain's CDR3 is CATSRDLAGTYNEQFF. The CDR3 nucleotides read TGTGCCACCAGCAGAGATTTAGCGGGAACCTACAATGAGCAGTTCTTC.